This T cell receptor (beta chain) derives from a study of blood T cell repertoires in COVID-19. Germline V CDR1 and CDR2: SGHVS, FQNEAQ. Trimming shortened V by 5 bases and J by 14 bases, and 18 bases separated the two germline ends. The CDR3 is 13 amino acids. The assay was immunoSEQ multiplex PCR, and TCRdb's table has in-frame clones only and misses some. There are tens of thousands of clones in the sample; over 75% occur only once, and 3.8% lies in the top ten. This chain links TRBV7-8 with TRBJ1-4; a possible D gene is TRBD1 (5 bases). The material sequenced was peripheral blood. The receptor was isolated from a man in his sixties with acute or convalescent COVID-19. DNA of the CDR3: TGTGCCAGCAGCCGGGGGAGGGGTGGCGTGCTGTTTTTT. Protein: CASSRGRGGVLFF.